This T cell receptor beta chain appears in the sequencing data of a study of cytomegalovirus exposure and HLA in healthy donors. Findings of the study overall: Common viral pathogens were later found to be apparently linked to several of the most significant clusters.

Note on this clone: Its cognate antigen is unknown.

J gave up 6 bases and V 6 bases, and 8 bases lay outside the gene matches. Germline assignment: CDR1 MDHEN and CDR2 SYDVKM. The CDR3 totals 14 residues. PCR used 60 Vbeta primers and 13 Jbeta primers. Repertoires were generated with immunoSEQ multiplex PCR, while TCRdb's copy carries only in-frame clones and drops some. The sample yields 20,000 to 30,000 clones, under 70% seen once. Donors consisted of healthy bone marrow donors. The chain uses TRBV28 and TRBJ1-1; 9 nucleotides agree with TRBD1. The sample comprised PBMCs. The clonotype comes from a woman between 50 and 59 years old in good health and CMV-seronegative. As DNA, the CDR3 is TGTGCCAGCAGCCCAAACAGGGGGCTCGCTGAAGCTTTCTTT. Encoded protein: CASSPNRGLAEAFF. Drawing the rest from reference TRBV28 and TRBJ1-1, the complete variable domain is DVKVTQSSRYLVKRTGEKVFLECVQDMDHENMFWYRQDPGLGLRLIYFSYDVKMKEKGDIPEGYSVSREKKERFSLILESASTNQTSMYLCASSPNRGLAEAFFGQGTRLTVV.